These 27 T cell receptor beta chains were sequenced from one sample in a study of shared clonotypes between healthy human individuals. Generated by immunoSEQ multiplex PCR, the TCRdb table keeps only in-frame clones and is missing some. The table shows 150,000 to 200,000 clones, with around 93% occurring only once. Sequences were obtained from naive CD4+ T cells sorted from blood. Subset here: CD45RA+ positively selected. These receptors all stem from a woman younger than 45 in good health.

This chain links TRBV25-1 with TRBJ2-5; 8 nucleotides match TRBD1. V was clipped by 6 bases and J by 1 base; unmatched bases: 10. Germline CDR1 is MGHDK and CDR2 is SYGVNS. The length of the CDR3 is 16 residues. The CDR3 reads CASRDRAHQFQETQYF. The CDR3 DNA is TGTGCCAGCAGGGACAGGGCCCACCAATTCCAAGAGACCCAGTACTTC.

The CDR3 protein is CASKWTSNDNEQFF. For the CDR3, the DNA is TGTGCCAGCAAATGGACTAGCAACGACAATGAGCAGTTCTTC. The gene calls are TRBV19 and TRBJ2-1; 8 bases map to TRBD2. CDR1 and CDR2 from the germline V gene are LNHDA and SQIVND (reference sequence). V lost 9 bases, J lost 5 bases, and 9 bases stayed unmatched. The CDR3 length is 14 residues. The full variable domain, completed using reference TRBV19 and TRBJ2-1, is DGGITQSPKYLFRKEGQNVTLSCEQNLNHDAMYWYRQDPGQGLRLIYYSQIVNDFQKGDIAEGYSVSREKKESFPLTVTSAQKNPTAFYLCASKWTSNDNEQFFGPGTRLTVL.

There are a few counts of this clone. The chain employs TRBV7-9 and TRBJ1-5; D ambiguous. The CDR3 extends over 14 amino acids. The germline V gene has CDR1 SEHNR and CDR2 FQNEAQ (reference sequence). Trimming cost V 4 bases and J 2 bases, with 9 bases left between them. CDR3 bases: TGTGCCAGCAGCTCAACTCGCGGCAATCAGCCCCAGCATTTT. This codes for CASSSTRGNQPQHF.

V and J are TRBV5-1 and TRBJ2-2; no reliable D call. V was pared by 3 bases and J by 1 base, with 4 bases between. This CDR3 contains 13 residues. The germline CDR1 and CDR2 sequences are SGHRS and YFSETQ. The CDR3, as DNA: TGCGCCAGCAGCTACAAGAACACCGGGGAGCTGTTTTTT. It translates to CASSYKNTGELFF.

The chain links TRBV21-1 to TRBJ2-7; the DNA was not compared with TRBD2, the D call given in the table. TRBV21-1 is a recognized pseudogene. The CDR3 loop spans 14 amino acids. CDR3 in DNA: TGTGCCAGCAGCAAGACTAGCGGGGTTTACGAGCAGTACTTC. It yields the protein CASSKTSGVYEQYF.

As concerns this clone: The same CDR3 is also encoded by other DNA sequences in this sample. The V gene is TRBV28, the J gene TRBJ2-1, with D hard to call. CDR1 MDHEN and CDR2 SYDVKM come from the germline V gene. The CDR3 is made up of 12 amino acids. V was cut by 2 bases and J by 4 bases, with 3 bases left in between. CDR3 region: CASSLAYNEQFF. The CDR3 coding sequence is TGTGCCAGCAGTTTAGCGTACAATGAGCAGTTCTTC.

The V and J genes are TRBV27 and TRBJ2-7, with D perhaps TRBD1 (5 bases). CDR1 and CDR2 (germline): MNHEY, SMNVEV (reference sequence). Trimming took 1 base from V and 4 from J, leaving 17 bases between them. The length of the CDR3 is 16 residues. CDR3 coding DNA: TGTGCCAGCAGTTTATGGCAGGGTCATCGGAGATACGAGCAGTACTTC. Its translation: CASSLWQGHRRYEQYF.

V usage is TRBV5-1 and J usage is TRBJ2-6; possibly TRBD1 or TRBD2 for D (6 bases each). In germline, CDR1 is SGHRS, CDR2 YFSETQ. The V end lost 4 bases, the J end lost 2 bases, and 10 bases lay between the germline ends. CDR3 length equals 15 residues. The CDR3 region is CASSPGGAGANVLTF. CDR3 nucleotide sequence: TGCGCCAGCAGCCCCGGGGGCGCTGGGGCCAACGTCCTGACTTTC.

The V call is TRBV6-6, the J call TRBJ1-1; tentatively, D is TRBD1 (5 bases). The CDR3 has 13 residues. Trimming stripped 11 bases from V and 0 bases from J, with 13 bases between. Germline values: CDR1 MNHNY, CDR2 SVGAGI (reference sequence). DNA for the CDR3: TGTGCCGCCACGCGGGGGTTGAACACTGAAGCTTTCTTT. This encodes CAATRGLNTEAFF.

V gene TRBV4-1 combines with J gene TRBJ1-1; D gene ambiguous. The CDR3 totals 17 residues. With 5 bases removed from V and 1 base from J, the gap between germline ends came to 20 bases. From germline, CDR1 is MGHRA and CDR2 YSYEKL. Here the CDR3 reads CASSLAGPPAANTEAFF. CDR3 DNA sequence: TGCGCCAGCAGCTTAGCCGGGCCCCCTGCTGCGAACACTGAAGCTTTCTTT.

The genes are TRBV2 and TRBJ1-4, with D possibly TRBD1 on 5 matching bases. CDR3 size: 13 residues. With 7 bases removed from V and 4 bases from J, the gap between germline ends came to 10 bases. Germline V gene lookup returns CDR1 SNHLY and CDR2 FYNNEI. CDR3 loop: CASTGLGNEKLFF. The CDR3 DNA sequence: TGTGCCAGCACGGGGCTAGGTAATGAAAAACTGTTTTTT.

The V gene is TRBV27, the J gene TRBJ2-1, with TRBD2 identical over 7 bases. V dropped 1 base and J dropped 8; count of bases not matched to a gene: 8. This CDR3 region has 15 residues. Germline CDR1 reads MNHEY; CDR2 reads SMNVEV (reference sequence). This chain's CDR3 is CASSLLASGWDEQFF. The CDR3 DNA reads as TGTGCCAGCAGTTTATTGGCTAGCGGCTGGGATGAGCAGTTCTTC.

V gene TRBV28 combines with J gene TRBJ1-4; perhaps TRBD1 as D (5 bases). V shed 8 bases and J shed 4 bases, with 32 bases lying between them. The CDR3 contains 20 residues. Germline V gene lookup returns CDR1 MDHEN and CDR2 SYDVKM. CDR3 bases: TGTGCCAGCGTTAATTCGTTTGTCCAGGGCCTCCGGCCGCTTAATGAAAAACTGTTTTTT. This translates into CASVNSFVQGLRPLNEKLFF.

Written as DNA, the CDR3 is TGTGCCAGCAGATTATTCGACAGGGAGACTGAAGCTTTCTTT. Amino acids: CASRLFDRETEAFF. The chain has TRBV6-4 and TRBJ1-1; TRBD1 aligns across 7 bases. The CDR3 length is 14 residues. Trimming at V came to 6 bases and at J to 5 bases, leaving 9 bases not matched to a gene. Germline CDR1 reads MRHNA; CDR2 reads SNTAGT.

V and J are TRBV5-1 and TRBJ2-5; a possible D gene is TRBD1 (6 bases). The germline gives CDR1 SGHRS, CDR2 YFSETQ. The CDR3 contains 14 residues. V lost 5 bases and J 4 bases, leaving 15 bases between the germline ends. The CDR3 loop is CASSNVQGGETQYF. For the CDR3, the DNA is TGCGCCAGCAGTAACGTACAGGGTGGAGAGACCCAGTACTTC. Full variable domain (rest looked up from reference TRBV5-1 and TRBJ2-5): KAGVTQTPRYLIKTRGQQVTLSCSPISGHRSVSWYQQTPGQGLQFLFEYFSETQRNKGNFPGRFSGRQFSNSRSEMNVSTLELGDSALYLCASSNVQGGETQYFGPGTRLLVL.

The V call is TRBV28, the J call TRBJ2-7; D is possibly TRBD2 (5 bases). This CDR3 has 17 residues. Germline CDR1 reads MDHEN; CDR2 reads SYDVKM. Trimming took 4 bases from V and 5 from J, leaving 24 bases between them. CDR3 amino acids: CASSSGFFRAIGNEQYF. The CDR3 region has the DNA TGTGCCAGCAGTTCTGGGTTCTTTAGAGCGATCGGGAACGAGCAGTACTTC. Based on the CDR3 plus reference TRBV28 and TRBJ2-7, the full variable domain is DVKVTQSSRYLVKRTGEKVFLECVQDMDHENMFWYRQDPGLGLRLIYFSYDVKMKEKGDIPEGYSVSREKKERFSLILESASTNQTSMYLCASSSGFFRAIGNEQYFGPGTRLTVT.

This clone was detected once. The rearrangement uses TRBV29-1 and TRBJ2-2; no definite D call. This CDR3 is 12 amino acids long. V dropped 4 bases and J dropped 3 bases, with 6 bases sitting between them. Germline CDR1 is SQVTM and CDR2 is ANQGSEA. CDR3 nucleotides: TGCAGCGTTGGGCTCTACACCGGGGAGCTGTTTTTT. Its protein is CSVGLYTGELFF.

The CDR3 is CASSSQGPGNTIYF. The CDR3 bases are TGTGCCAGCAGTTCCCAGGGGCCAGGAAACACCATATATTTT. The J gene is TRBJ1-3, the V gene TRBV28, with D possibly being TRBD1 (6 bases). Trimming pared 4 bases from V and 4 bases from J, leaving 11 bases between. Germline CDR1 MDHEN, CDR2 SYDVKM. The CDR3 is made up of 14 amino acids.

A single count supports this clone. The genes are TRBV6-1 and TRBJ2-7; possible D gene TRBD2, 6 bases. This CDR3 is 19 amino acids long. CDR1 MNHNS and CDR2 SASEGT come from the germline V gene. Trimming took 3 bases from V and 0 from J, leaving 24 bases between them. DNA of the CDR3: TGTGCCAGCAGTGAGGGCTTTCCCCCTTGGAGGGGAAGCTCCTACGAGCAGTACTTC. It is translated as CASSEGFPPWRGSSYEQYF.

This clone was recorded only once. The DNA for the CDR3 is TGCAGCGCTGGAGGACAGACCTACGAGCAGTACTTC. Encoded protein: CSAGGQTYEQYF. The chain couples TRBV29-1 to TRBJ2-5; a weak D match, TRBD1 (6 bases). The J call may not be correct, given that the DNA end is closer to TRBJ2-7. Germline loops: CDR1 SQVTM, CDR2 ANQGSEA. This CDR3 is built from 12 residues.

The chain uses TRBV14 and TRBJ1-1; no reliable D call. The CDR3 loop spans 14 amino acids. Germline assignment: CDR1 SGHDN and CDR2 FVKESK. Between the trimmed V and J ends, which lost 2 bases and 4 bases, there was a span of 11 bases. The CDR3 sequence: CASSQYNSGTEAFF. In DNA, the CDR3 is TGTGCCAGCAGCCAATATAACTCGGGCACTGAAGCTTTCTTT.

This clone was observed once. The gene calls are TRBV5-1 and TRBJ1-2; D is unclear. The V and J ends lost 4 bases and 8 bases respectively, with 12 bases between them. This CDR3 has 12 residues. Germline assignment: CDR1 SGHRS and CDR2 YFSETQ. In nucleotides, the CDR3 is TGCGCCAGCAGCCTCGACTTGGGGGGCTACACCTTC. Its translation: CASSLDLGGYTF.

The chain is built from TRBV2 and TRBJ2-2, with 8 positions matching TRBD2. The V and J ends lost 5 bases and 6 bases, in that order; junction bases with no gene match: 8. The CDR3 covers 15 residues. Germline V gene sequence: CDR1 SNHLY, CDR2 FYNNEI. The CDR3 sequence: CASSLGTSNSGELFF. The DNA of the CDR3 is TGTGCCAGCAGTTTAGGGACTAGTAACTCCGGGGAGCTGTTTTTT.

This sequence joins TRBV28 and TRBJ2-7; D gene uncertain. Germline V gene sequence: CDR1 MDHEN, CDR2 SYDVKM. CDR3 length: 12 residues. V was clipped by 6 bases and J by 4 bases, with 10 bases between them. The DNA of the CDR3 is TGTGCCAGCAGCACAACAAGATACGAGCAGTACTTC. Amino acid sequence: CASSTTRYEQYF.

This clone was observed a single time. The genes are TRBV7-2 and TRBJ1-1; D gene unclear. Per germline, CDR1 SGHTA and CDR2 FQGNSA. The CDR3 extends over 14 amino acids. V shed 5 bases and J shed 1 base, with 11 bases lying between them. The CDR3 protein is CASSTGRWNTEAFF. For the CDR3, the DNA is TGTGCCAGCAGCACCGGACGTTGGAACACTGAAGCTTTCTTT.

This chain joins TRBV11-2 and TRBJ2-7; a possible D gene is TRBD2 (6 bases). The V gene lost 6 bases and the J gene lost 1 base, with 16 bases spanning the gap. The CDR3 length is 15 residues. Germline lookup yields CDR1 SGHAT and CDR2 FQNNGV. CDR3 DNA: TGTGCCAGCAGGACTCCGGGACGGGGGTCCTACGAGCAGTACTTC. Its translation: CASRTPGRGSYEQYF.

The J gene is TRBJ2-7, the V gene TRBV5-1, with D possibly matching TRBD1 (6 bases). V gave up 0 bases and J gave up 3 bases, with 13 bases separating them. The CDR3 contains 15 residues. Per germline, CDR1 SGHRS and CDR2 YFSETQ. In DNA form, the CDR3 reads TGCGCCAGCAGCTTGGACAGGGCGGAAAACTACGAGCAGTACTTC. It yields the protein CASSLDRAENYEQYF. Full variable domain (missing parts from reference TRBV5-1 and TRBJ2-7): KAGVTQTPRYLIKTRGQQVTLSCSPISGHRSVSWYQQTPGQGLQFLFEYFSETQRNKGNFPGRFSGRQFSNSRSEMNVSTLELGDSALYLCASSLDRAENYEQYFGPGTRLTVT.